This TCR beta chain was profiled in a study of technical replicates of blood from four donors. In germline, CDR1 is SGHAT, CDR2 FQNNGV. CDR3 length equals 15 residues. Trimming stripped 8 bases from V and 3 bases from J, with 20 bases between. The method was immunoSEQ multiplex PCR; TCRdb's version includes in-frame clones alone and lacks a portion of them. The sample records tens of thousands of clones, 96% being singletons. The source material was T cells isolated from PBMCs. This TCR derives from a human donor in good health. The rearrangement joins TRBV11-2 to TRBJ2-7; weak D call: TRBD2 (5 bases). The CDR3 sequence is CASRPLAGFDYEQYF. The CDR3 DNA follows: TGTGCCAGCCGTCCATTGGCGGGTTTCGACTACGAGCAGTACTTC.